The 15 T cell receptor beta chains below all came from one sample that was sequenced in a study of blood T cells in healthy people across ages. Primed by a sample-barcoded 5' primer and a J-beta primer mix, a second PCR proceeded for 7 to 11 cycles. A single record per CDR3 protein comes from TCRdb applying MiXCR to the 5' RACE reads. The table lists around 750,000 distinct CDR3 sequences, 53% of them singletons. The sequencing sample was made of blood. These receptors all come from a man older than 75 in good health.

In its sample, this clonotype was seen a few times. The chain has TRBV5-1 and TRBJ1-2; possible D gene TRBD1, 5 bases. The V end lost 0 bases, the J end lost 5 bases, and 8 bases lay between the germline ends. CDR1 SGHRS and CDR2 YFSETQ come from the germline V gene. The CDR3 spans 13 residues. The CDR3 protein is CASSLAEGYGYTF. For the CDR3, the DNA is TGCGCCAGCAGCTTGGCGGAGGGGTATGGCTACACCTTC.

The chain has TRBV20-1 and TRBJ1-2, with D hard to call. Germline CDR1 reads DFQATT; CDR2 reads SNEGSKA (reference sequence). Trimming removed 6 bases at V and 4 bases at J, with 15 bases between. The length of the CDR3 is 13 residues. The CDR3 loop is CSALRTASYGYTF. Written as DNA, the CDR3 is TGCAGTGCGCTCAGAACAGCCAGCTATGGCTACACCTTC.

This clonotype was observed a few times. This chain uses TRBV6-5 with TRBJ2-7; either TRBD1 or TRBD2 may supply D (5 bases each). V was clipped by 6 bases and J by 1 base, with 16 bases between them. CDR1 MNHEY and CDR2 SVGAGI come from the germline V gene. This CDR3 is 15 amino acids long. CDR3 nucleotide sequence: TGTGCCAGCAGCCCCGAGGGGCAGGGATCCTACGAGCAGTACTTC. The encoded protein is CASSPEGQGSYEQYF.

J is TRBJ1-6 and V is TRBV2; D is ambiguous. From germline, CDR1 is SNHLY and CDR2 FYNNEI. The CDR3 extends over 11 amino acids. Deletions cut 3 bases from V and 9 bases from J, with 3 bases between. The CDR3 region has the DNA TGTGCCAGCAGTGAGGCTTCACCCCTCCACTTT. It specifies CASSEASPLHF.

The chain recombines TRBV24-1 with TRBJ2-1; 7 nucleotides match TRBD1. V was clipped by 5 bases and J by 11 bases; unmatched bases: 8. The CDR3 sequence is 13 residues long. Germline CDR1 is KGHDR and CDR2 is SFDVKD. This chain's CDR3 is CATSGAYRGKQFF. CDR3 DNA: TGTGCCACCAGTGGCGCCTACAGGGGAAAGCAGTTCTTC.

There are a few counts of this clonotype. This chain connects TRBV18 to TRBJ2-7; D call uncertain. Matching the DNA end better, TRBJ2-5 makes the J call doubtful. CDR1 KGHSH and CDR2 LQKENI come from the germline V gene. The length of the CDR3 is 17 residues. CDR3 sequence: CASSPLLSAGSGETQYF. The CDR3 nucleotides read TGTGCCAGCTCACCCCTATTGAGCGCAGGATCGGGAGAGACCCAGTACTTC.

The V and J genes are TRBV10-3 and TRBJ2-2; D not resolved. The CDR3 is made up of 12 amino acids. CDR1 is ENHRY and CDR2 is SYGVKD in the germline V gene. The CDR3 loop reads CTPPVNTGELFF. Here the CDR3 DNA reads TGTACTCCCCCCGTGAACACCGGGGAGCTGTTTTTT.

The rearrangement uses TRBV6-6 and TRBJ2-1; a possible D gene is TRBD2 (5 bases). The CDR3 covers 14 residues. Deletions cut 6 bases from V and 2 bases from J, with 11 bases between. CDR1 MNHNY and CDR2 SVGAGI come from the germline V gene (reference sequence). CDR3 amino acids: CASSEGIPYNEQFF. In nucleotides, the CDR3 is TGTGCCAGCAGCGAGGGTATCCCCTACAATGAGCAGTTCTTC.

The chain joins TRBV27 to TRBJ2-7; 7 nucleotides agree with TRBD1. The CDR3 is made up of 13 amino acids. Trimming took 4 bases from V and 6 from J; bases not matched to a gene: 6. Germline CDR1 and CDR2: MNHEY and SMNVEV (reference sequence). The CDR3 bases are TGTGCCAGCAGTTCAAACAGGGGTCTCGAGCAGTACTTC. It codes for CASSSNRGLEQYF.

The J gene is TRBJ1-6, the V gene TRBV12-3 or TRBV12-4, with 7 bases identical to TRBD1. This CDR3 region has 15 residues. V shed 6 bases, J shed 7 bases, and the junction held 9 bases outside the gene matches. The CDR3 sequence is CASSPEGARNSPLHF. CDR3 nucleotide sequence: TGTGCCAGCAGCCCCGAGGGGGCGAGGAATTCACCCCTCCACTTT.

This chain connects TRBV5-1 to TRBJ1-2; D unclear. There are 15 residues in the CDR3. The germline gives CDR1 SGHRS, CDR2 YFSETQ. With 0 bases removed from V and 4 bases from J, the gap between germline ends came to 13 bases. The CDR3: CASSLAVGGIYGYTF. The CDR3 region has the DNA TGCGCCAGCAGCTTGGCCGTTGGAGGTATCTATGGCTACACCTTC.

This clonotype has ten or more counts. DNA for the CDR3: TGCAGCGGTCGGGACAGTGCCCACTACGAGCAGTACTTC. It specifies CSGRDSAHYEQYF. The chain has TRBV29-1 and TRBJ2-7; 7 positions match TRBD1. CDR3 length equals 13 residues. Germline values: CDR1 SQVTM, CDR2 ANQGSEA. Trimming took 7 bases from V and 3 from J; bases not matched to a gene: 9.

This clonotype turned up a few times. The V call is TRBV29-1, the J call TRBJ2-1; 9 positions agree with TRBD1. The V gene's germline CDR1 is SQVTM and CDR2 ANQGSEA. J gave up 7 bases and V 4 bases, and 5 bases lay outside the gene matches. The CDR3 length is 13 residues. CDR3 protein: CSVVQGAKNEQFF. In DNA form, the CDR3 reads TGCAGCGTTGTACAGGGGGCAAAGAATGAGCAGTTCTTC.

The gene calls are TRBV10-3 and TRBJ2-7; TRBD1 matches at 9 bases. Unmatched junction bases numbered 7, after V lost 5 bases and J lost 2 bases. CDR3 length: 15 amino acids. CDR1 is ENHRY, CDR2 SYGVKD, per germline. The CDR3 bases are TGTGCCATCAGTCCCCGAGGACAGGGGACCTACGAGCAGTACTTC. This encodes CAISPRGQGTYEQYF.

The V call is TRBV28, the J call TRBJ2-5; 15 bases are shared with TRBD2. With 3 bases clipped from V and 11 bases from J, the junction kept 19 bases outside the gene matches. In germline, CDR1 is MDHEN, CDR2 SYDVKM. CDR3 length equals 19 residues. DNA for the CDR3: TGTGCCAGCAGTTTCGATTGGACTAGCGGGAGGGCCGGGAGAAGTGAGCAGTACTTC. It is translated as CASSFDWTSGRAGRSEQYF.